The clone carrying this T cell receptor beta chain was found many times. Sequencing libraries for TCR beta were prepared with iRepertoire HTBI primers and Arm-PCR of CDR3 regions. From the multiplex PCR reads, TCRdb called clonotypes with MiXCR, one entry per CDR3 protein. The sample has 350,000 to 500,000 distinct CDR3 sequences; approximately 16% are singletons. These data belong to a study of regulatory T cells in long-lasting Graves disease. J was trimmed by 6 bases and V by 0 bases; bases with no gene match: 10. CDR3 length: 18 amino acids. Germline V gene data show CDR1 as SGHVS and CDR2 as FQNEAQ. The time point was: newly diagnosed GD, antithyroid drugs for less than 3 months. With RNA extracted from PBMCs as input, the TCR library was made. This same sample was also part of a study on T cells in Graves' hyperthyroidism and ophthalmopathy.

Sequenced here: peripheral blood mononuclear cells (PBMCs), sampled at new diagnosis, from a patient treated with antithyroid drugs. This receptor was identified in a woman younger than 30 with Graves disease. The chain carries TRBV7-8 and TRBJ2-7; 14 bases map to TRBD2. This CDR3 reads CASSLAFLGLAGVGEQYF. CDR3 DNA: TGTGCCAGCAGCTTAGCATTCCTGGGACTAGCGGGAGTAGGCGAGCAGTACTTC. Using reference TRBV7-8 and TRBJ2-7 for the parts outside the CDR3, the full variable domain is GAGVSQSPRYKVAKRGQDVALRCDPISGHVSLFWYQQALGQGPEFLTYFQNEAQLDKSGLPSDRFFAERPEGSVSTLKIQRTQQEDSAVYLCASSLAFLGLAGVGEQYFGPGTRLTVT.